A single sample gave rise to the 25 T cell receptor beta chains below, sequenced in a study of PD-L1 blockade in urothelial cancer. Stated time point: pretreatment peripheral blood. TCRdb's table, derived via immunoSEQ multiplex PCR, lists solely in-frame clones and lacks some. The repertoire holds 100,000 to 150,000 clones, with 84% as singletons. The sequences come from PBMCs, collected around atezolizumab (anti-PD-L1) treatment. The receptor source for this set is a man aged 50-59 years with urothelial cancer.

V usage is TRBV18 and J usage is TRBJ2-3; no clear D gene. The CDR3 consists of 16 residues. V was pared by 3 bases and J by 0 bases, with 13 bases between. From germline, CDR1 is KGHSH and CDR2 LQKENI. DNA for the CDR3: TGTGCCAGCTCACCTTCGGGTCGAGCTAGCACAGATACGCAGTATTTT. Translation gives CASSPSGRASTDTQYF.

In this sample, this clone turned up a few times. The V gene is TRBV18, the J gene TRBJ1-2; TRBD1 is a possible D gene (5 bases). From germline, CDR1 is KGHSH and CDR2 LQKENI. V shed 3 bases and J shed 2 bases, with 13 bases lying between them. The CDR3 covers 15 residues. CDR3 in amino acids: CASSPNLDTNYGYTF. The CDR3 DNA follows: TGTGCCAGCTCACCCAACTTGGACACGAACTATGGCTACACCTTC. Supplemented by reference TRBV18 and TRBJ1-2, the full variable domain reads NAGVMQNPRHLVRRRGQEARLRCSPMKGHSHVYWYRQLPEEGLKFMVYLQKENIIDESGMPKERFSAEFPKEGPSILRIQQVVRGDSAAYFCASSPNLDTNYGYTFGSGTRLTVV.

V gene TRBV30 combines with J gene TRBJ2-1; TRBD2 matches 11 bases. This CDR3 is built from 15 residues. With 2 bases clipped from V and 10 bases from J, the junction kept 10 bases outside the gene matches. CDR1 and CDR2 from the germline V gene are GTSNPN and SVGIG (reference sequence). The CDR3 is CAWSPTSGSWWEQFF. The CDR3 DNA follows: TGTGCCTGGAGTCCTACTAGCGGGAGTTGGTGGGAGCAGTTCTTC. Variable domain in full (rest from reference TRBV30 and TRBJ2-1): SQTIHQWPATLVQPVGSPLSLECTVEGTSNPNLYWYRQAAGRGLQLLFYSVGIGQISSEVPQNLSASRPQDRQFILSSKKLLLSDSGFYLCAWSPTSGSWWEQFFGPGTRLTVL.

CDR3 nucleotides: TGTGCCAGCAGTCCGGGACACGCCTATGGCTACACCTTC. Protein sequence: CASSPGHAYGYTF. The chain is built from TRBV6-5 and TRBJ1-2, with TRBD1 as a possible D gene (6 bases). The CDR3 length is 13 residues. Germline values: CDR1 MNHEY, CDR2 SVGAGI. V was cut by 5 bases and J by 4 bases, with 11 bases left in between.

CDR3 loop: CASNRGSYNSPLHF. CDR3 coding DNA: TGTGCCAGCAACCGGGGATCCTATAATTCACCCCTCCACTTT. V usage is TRBV9 and J usage is TRBJ1-6; D is unresolved. The CDR3 consists of 14 residues. The germline gives CDR1 SGDLS, CDR2 YYNGEE. Trimming took off 6 bases at V and 1 base at J, with 8 bases between the two ends. Variable domain in full (rest from reference TRBV9 and TRBJ1-6): DSGVTQTPKHLITATGQRVTLRCSPRSGDLSVYWYQQSLDQGLQFLIQYYNGEERAKGNILERFSAQQFPDLHSELNLSSLELGDSALYFCASNRGSYNSPLHFGNGTRLTVT.

On this clone: This sample includes further DNA sequences coding for the same CDR3. The chain is built from TRBV28 and TRBJ2-1, with D unresolved. The V and J ends lost 1 base and 4 bases respectively, with 2 bases between them. The CDR3 contains 12 residues. In germline, CDR1 is MDHEN, CDR2 SYDVKM. CDR3 sequence (DNA): TGTGCCAGCAGTTTATCGTACAATGAGCAGTTCTTC. It codes for CASSLSYNEQFF.

Only a few counts were recorded for this clone. The V call is TRBV7-9, the J call TRBJ2-5; 11 bases are a match to TRBD2. This CDR3 is 14 amino acids long. The germline gives CDR1 SEHNR, CDR2 FQNEAQ (reference sequence). The junction had 3 bases not matched to a gene; V was cut back by 5 bases and J by 4 bases. The CDR3 bases are TGTGCCAGCAGCGCCGGGACTAGCGGAGAGACCCAGTACTTC. Translation: CASSAGTSGETQYF.

The chain is built from TRBV7-2 and TRBJ1-4; 8 bases map to TRBD1. The CDR3 has 18 residues. Germline V CDR1 and CDR2: SGHTA, FQGNSA. Losses at the gene ends were 5 bases for V and 1 base for J; bases not matched to a gene: 12. The CDR3 coding sequence is TGTGCCAGCAGCCCGACTTACAGGGGGAAGAGAACTAATGAAAAACTGTTTTTT. The encoded protein is CASSPTYRGKRTNEKLFF.

The chain links TRBV20-1 to TRBJ1-1, with no clear D. The CDR3 is made up of 10 amino acids. Trimming left V 2 bases short and J 7 bases short, with 5 bases between. Germline V gene sequence: CDR1 DFQATT, CDR2 SNEGSKA (reference sequence). DNA of the CDR3: TGCAGTGCTAGATCTTTTGAAGCTTTCTTT. Translated, it gives CSARSFEAFF.

This clone was counted between two and nine times. The chain carries TRBV2 and TRBJ1-6; TRBD1 aligns across 12 bases. The CDR3 has 22 amino acids. The V and J ends lost 6 bases and 0 bases, in that order; junction bases with no gene match: 18. Germline CDR1 SNHLY, CDR2 FYNNEI. Written as DNA, the CDR3 is TGTGCCAGCAGGGGAACGACTGGCCCGGGACAGGGGGCGGCCTCCTATAATTCACCCCTCCACTTT. Its protein product is CASRGTTGPGQGAASYNSPLHF. The complete variable domain, with remaining parts taken from reference TRBV2 and TRBJ1-6, reads EPEVTQTPSHQVTQMGQEVILRCVPISNHLYFYWYRQILGQKVEFLVSFYNNEISEKSEIFDDQFSVERPDGSNFTLKIRSTKLEDSAMYFCASRGTTGPGQGAASYNSPLHFGNGTRLTVT.

V usage is TRBV7-2 and J usage is TRBJ2-7; 7 bases align to TRBD2. Per the germline V gene, CDR1 is SGHTA and CDR2 is FQGNSA. CDR3 length: 16 residues. J gave up 7 bases and V 4 bases, and 16 bases lay outside the gene matches. The DNA of the CDR3 is TGTGCCAGCAGCTATCAACCAGGACTAGGTGGTGAGGAGCAGTACTTC. Its translation is CASSYQPGLGGEEQYF.

The rearrangement joins TRBV6-1 to TRBJ1-5; a possible D gene is TRBD1 (6 bases). The germline V gene encodes CDR1 MNHNS and CDR2 SASEGT. The CDR3 runs to 13 residues. V shed 10 bases and J shed 7 bases, with 17 bases lying between them. The CDR3 sequence: CATLRGLGQPQHF. CDR3 sequence (DNA): TGTGCCACGTTGCGGGGGCTAGGACAGCCCCAGCATTTT.

The CDR3 region is CASSREGQGAFETQYF. The CDR3 nucleotides read TGTGCCAGCAGCCGCGAGGGACAGGGGGCTTTTGAGACCCAGTACTTC. The chain couples TRBV7-2 to TRBJ2-5, with 12 bases fitting TRBD1. V lost 5 bases and J lost 5; bases outside the gene matches: 9. CDR3 length equals 16 residues. Germline V gene sequence: CDR1 SGHTA, CDR2 FQGNSA.

There are a few counts of this clone. V gene TRBV19 combines with J gene TRBJ1-6, with D unresolved. Germline CDR1 LNHDA, CDR2 SQIVND (reference sequence). The V gene lost 3 bases and the J gene lost 0 bases, with 6 bases spanning the gap. This CDR3 is 15 amino acids long. The CDR3 loop is CASSIYSSYNSPLHF. DNA of the CDR3: TGTGCCAGTAGTATTTACAGCTCCTATAATTCACCCCTCCACTTT.

The chain links TRBV5-1 to TRBJ2-5; unclear D gene. V was shortened by 4 bases and J by 3 bases, with 16 bases between the two germline ends. The CDR3 runs to 15 residues. CDR1 is SGHRS, CDR2 YFSETQ, per germline. CDR3 DNA sequence: TGCGCCAGCAGCCTTTCGTACCCCACGGAAGAGACCCAGTACTTC. Protein product: CASSLSYPTEETQYF.

The chain carries TRBV10-3 and TRBJ2-3, with 9 nucleotides matching TRBD2. This CDR3 comprises 14 residues. With V trimmed by 6 bases and J by 4 bases, 5 bases remained unmatched. From germline, CDR1 is ENHRY and CDR2 SYGVKD. The CDR3 DNA is TGTGCCATCAGACTTAGCGGGAGTGCAGATACGCAGTATTTT. It encodes CAIRLSGSADTQYF.

V usage is TRBV14 and J usage is TRBJ1-1; D ambiguous. With 1 base removed from V and 7 bases from J, the gap between germline ends came to 4 bases. Germline values: CDR1 SGHDN, CDR2 FVKESK. The CDR3 is 11 amino acids. The CDR3 reads CASSQGLEAFF. Written as DNA, the CDR3 is TGTGCCAGCAGCCAAGGACTTGAAGCTTTCTTT.

The chain is built from TRBV10-3 and TRBJ2-2; 7 nucleotides line up with TRBD1. The CDR3 extends over 18 amino acids. With 0 bases clipped from V and 3 bases from J, the junction kept 10 bases outside the gene matches. Germline V CDR1 and CDR2: ENHRY, SYGVKD. CDR3 residues: CAISESEQGIVDTGELFF. CDR3 in DNA: TGTGCCATCAGTGAGTCAGAACAGGGGATCGTGGACACCGGGGAGCTGTTTTTT.

This clone was picked up one time. This chain links TRBV4-2 with TRBJ2-2; 10 nucleotides match TRBD2. V shed 0 bases and J 6 bases; nucleotides not matched to a gene: 7. This CDR3 is built from 17 residues. CDR1 and CDR2 (germline): LGHNA, YNFKEQ. CDR3 residues: CASSQERASGRSGELFF. The CDR3 region has the DNA TGTGCCAGCAGCCAAGAGAGGGCTAGCGGGAGATCCGGGGAGCTGTTTTTT.

As DNA, the CDR3 is TGTGCCAGCAGTTTACGGGTTTCTTACCCCTACGAGCAGTACTTC. This encodes CASSLRVSYPYEQYF. The rearrangement links TRBV28 to TRBJ2-7, with D uncertain. The length of the CDR3 is 15 residues. The V end lost 2 bases, the J end lost 2 bases, and 13 bases lay between the germline ends. Germline loops: CDR1 MDHEN, CDR2 SYDVKM.

This chain uses TRBV5-1 with TRBJ1-6; D perhaps matches TRBD1 (5 bases). The CDR3 runs to 18 residues. Germline V lookup: CDR1 SGHRS, CDR2 YFSETQ. V gave up 1 base and J gave up 2 bases, with 16 bases separating them. In nucleotides, the CDR3 is TGCGCCAGCAGCTTGTCTCCCCCGACAGACGCCTATAATTCACCCCTCCACTTT. It encodes CASSLSPPTDAYNSPLHF.

This clone was seen a single time. This chain connects TRBV20-1 to TRBJ2-7; no clear D gene. V was pared by 3 bases and J by 3 bases, with 6 bases between. Germline assignment: CDR1 DFQATT and CDR2 SNEGSKA (reference sequence). This CDR3 is built from 11 residues. The CDR3 nucleotides read TGCAGTGCTAGCGCAGGCTACGAGCAGTACTTC. As protein: CSASAGYEQYF.

V usage is TRBV5-1 and J usage is TRBJ2-1; 8 positions match TRBD2. The V and J ends lost 6 bases and 2 bases, in that order; junction bases with no gene match: 10. Per the germline V gene, CDR1 is SGHRS and CDR2 is YFSETQ. The CDR3 runs 16 residues. In DNA form, the CDR3 reads TGCGCCAGCATGGCTAGCGCGGGAGGACCCTACAATGAGCAGTTCTTC. It codes for CASMASAGGPYNEQFF. The entire variable domain, with the rest obtained from reference TRBV5-1 and TRBJ2-1, is as follows: KAGVTQTPRYLIKTRGQQVTLSCSPISGHRSVSWYQQTPGQGLQFLFEYFSETQRNKGNFPGRFSGRQFSNSRSEMNVSTLELGDSALYLCASMASAGGPYNEQFFGPGTRLTVL.

Here the CDR3 reads CASSDRLTESQPQHF. CDR3 coding DNA: TGTGCCAGCAGTGATCGGTTGACAGAATCCCAGCCCCAGCATTTT. The chain uses TRBV2 and TRBJ1-5; D is possibly TRBD1 (5 bases). CDR1 and CDR2 (germline): SNHLY, FYNNEI. The CDR3 loop spans 15 amino acids. The germline V and J ends were trimmed by 3 bases and 7 bases, with 16 bases remaining between them.

The chain is built from TRBV6-6 and TRBJ2-7; 10 bases are a match to TRBD1. The CDR3 is 16 amino acids. J lost 3 bases, V lost 2 bases, and 7 bases had no gene match. Germline V lookup: CDR1 MNHNY, CDR2 SVGAGI (reference sequence). CDR3 region: CASSYEPGQGLYEQYF. Here the CDR3 DNA reads TGTGCCAGCAGTTACGAACCGGGACAGGGGCTCTACGAGCAGTACTTC.